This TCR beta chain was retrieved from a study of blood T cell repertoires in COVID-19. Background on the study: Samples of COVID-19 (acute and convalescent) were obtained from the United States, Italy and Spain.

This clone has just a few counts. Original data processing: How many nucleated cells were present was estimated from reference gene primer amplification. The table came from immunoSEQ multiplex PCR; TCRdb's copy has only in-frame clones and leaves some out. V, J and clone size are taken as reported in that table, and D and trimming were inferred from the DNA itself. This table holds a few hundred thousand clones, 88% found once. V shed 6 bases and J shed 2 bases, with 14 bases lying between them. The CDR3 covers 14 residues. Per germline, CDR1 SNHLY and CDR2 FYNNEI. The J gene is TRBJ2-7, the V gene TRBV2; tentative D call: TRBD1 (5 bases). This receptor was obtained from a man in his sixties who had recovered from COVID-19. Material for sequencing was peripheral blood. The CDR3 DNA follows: TGTGCCAGCAGCCAGGGCTCGCTAGCCTACGAGCAGTACTTC. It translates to CASSQGSLAYEQYF.